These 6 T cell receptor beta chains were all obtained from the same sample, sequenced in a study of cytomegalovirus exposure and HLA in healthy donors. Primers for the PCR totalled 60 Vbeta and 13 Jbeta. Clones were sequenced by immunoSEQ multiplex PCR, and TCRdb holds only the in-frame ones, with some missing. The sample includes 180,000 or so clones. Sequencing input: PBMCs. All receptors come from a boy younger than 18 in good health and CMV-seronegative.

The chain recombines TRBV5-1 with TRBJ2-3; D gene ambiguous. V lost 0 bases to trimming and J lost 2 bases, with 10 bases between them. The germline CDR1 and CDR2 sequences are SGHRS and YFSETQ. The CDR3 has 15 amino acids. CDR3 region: CASSLVRRNTDTQYF. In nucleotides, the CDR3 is TGCGCCAGCAGCTTGGTAAGGCGGAACACAGATACGCAGTATTTT.

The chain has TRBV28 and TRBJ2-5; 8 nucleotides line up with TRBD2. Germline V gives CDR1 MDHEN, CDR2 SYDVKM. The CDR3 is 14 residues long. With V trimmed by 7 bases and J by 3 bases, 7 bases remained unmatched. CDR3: CASTRAGGKETQYF. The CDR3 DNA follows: TGTGCCAGCACCAGGGCGGGGGGTAAAGAGACCCAGTACTTC.

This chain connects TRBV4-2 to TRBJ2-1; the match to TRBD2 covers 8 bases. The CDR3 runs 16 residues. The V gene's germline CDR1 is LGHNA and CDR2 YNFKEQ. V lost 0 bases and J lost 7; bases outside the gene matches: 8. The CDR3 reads CASSQEGLAGRNEQFF. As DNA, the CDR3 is TGTGCCAGCAGCCAAGAAGGGCTAGCGGGTAGGAATGAGCAGTTCTTC.

The CDR3 DNA follows: TGTGCCAGCGGAGGGGGGGGCCGGGGGGAGCTGTTTTTT. Encoded protein: CASGGGGRGELFF. The chain is built from TRBV2 and TRBJ2-2; TRBD2 is a possible D gene (7 bases). Trimming left V 8 bases short and J 8 bases short, with 15 bases between. The CDR3 consists of 13 residues. Germline CDR1 SNHLY, CDR2 FYNNEI.

CDR3 coding DNA: TGTGCCAGCAGTCGACTCCCCGATGAGCAGTTCTTC. Amino acid sequence: CASSRLPDEQFF. This chain connects TRBV2 to TRBJ2-1; D uncertain. The CDR3 length is 12 residues. Trimming removed 5 bases at V and 8 bases at J, with 10 bases between. The germline V gene encodes CDR1 SNHLY and CDR2 FYNNEI.

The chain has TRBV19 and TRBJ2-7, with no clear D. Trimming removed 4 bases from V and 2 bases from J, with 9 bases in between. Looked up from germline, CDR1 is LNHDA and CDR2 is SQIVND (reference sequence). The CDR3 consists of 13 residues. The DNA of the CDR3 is TGTGCCAGTAGTACAACACATACCTACGAGCAGTACTTC. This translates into CASSTTHTYEQYF.